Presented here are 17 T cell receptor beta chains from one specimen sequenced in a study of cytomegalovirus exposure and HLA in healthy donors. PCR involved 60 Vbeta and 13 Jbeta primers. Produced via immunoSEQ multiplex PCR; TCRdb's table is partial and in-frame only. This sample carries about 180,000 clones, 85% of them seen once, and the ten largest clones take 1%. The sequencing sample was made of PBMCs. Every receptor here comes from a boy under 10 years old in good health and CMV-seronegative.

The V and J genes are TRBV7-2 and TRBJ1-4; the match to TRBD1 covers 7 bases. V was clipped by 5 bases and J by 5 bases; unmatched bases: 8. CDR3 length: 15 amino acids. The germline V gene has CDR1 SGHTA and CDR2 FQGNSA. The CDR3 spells CASSTRQGYNEKLFF. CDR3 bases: TGTGCCAGCAGCACCCGACAGGGTTACAATGAAAAACTGTTTTTT.

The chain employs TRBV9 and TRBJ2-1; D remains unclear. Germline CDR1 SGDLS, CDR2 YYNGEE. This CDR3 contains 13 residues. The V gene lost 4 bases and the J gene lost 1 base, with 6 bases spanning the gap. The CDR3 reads CASSPRSYNEQFF. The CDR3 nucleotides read TGTGCCAGCAGCCCCCGTTCCTACAATGAGCAGTTCTTC.

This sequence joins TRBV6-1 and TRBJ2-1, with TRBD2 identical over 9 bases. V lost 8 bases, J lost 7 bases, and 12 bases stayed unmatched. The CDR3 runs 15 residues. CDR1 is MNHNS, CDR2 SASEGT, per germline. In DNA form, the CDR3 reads TGTGCCAGCTCCTCCGGGACTAGCCTTTGGAATGAGCAGTTCTTC. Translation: CASSSGTSLWNEQFF.

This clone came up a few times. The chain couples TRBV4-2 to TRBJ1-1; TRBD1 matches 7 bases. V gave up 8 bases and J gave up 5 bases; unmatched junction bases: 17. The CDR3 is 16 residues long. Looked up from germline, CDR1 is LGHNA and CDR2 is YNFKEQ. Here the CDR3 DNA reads TGTGCCAGCGGGGACGGACAGGCGATCCTTTATACTGAAGCTTTCTTT. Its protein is CASGDGQAILYTEAFF.

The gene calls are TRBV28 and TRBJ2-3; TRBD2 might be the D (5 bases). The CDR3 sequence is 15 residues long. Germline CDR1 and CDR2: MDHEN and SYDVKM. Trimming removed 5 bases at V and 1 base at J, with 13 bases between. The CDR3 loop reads CASSEGIGGTDTQYF. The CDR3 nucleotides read TGTGCCAGCAGTGAGGGAATCGGGGGCACAGATACGCAGTATTTT.

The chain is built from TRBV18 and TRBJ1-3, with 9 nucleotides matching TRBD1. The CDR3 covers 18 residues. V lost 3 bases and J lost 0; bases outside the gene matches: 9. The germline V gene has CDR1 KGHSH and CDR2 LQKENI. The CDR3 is CASSPITGGKSSGNTIYF. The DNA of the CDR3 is TGTGCCAGCTCACCCATAACAGGGGGCAAAAGCTCTGGAAACACCATATATTTT.

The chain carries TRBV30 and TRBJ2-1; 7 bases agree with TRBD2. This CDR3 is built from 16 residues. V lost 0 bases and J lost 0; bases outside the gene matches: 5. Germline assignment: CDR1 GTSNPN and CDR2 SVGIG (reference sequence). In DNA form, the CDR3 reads TGTGCCTGGAGTGTACTCGGCGGGAGCTCCTACAATGAGCAGTTCTTC. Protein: CAWSVLGGSSYNEQFF. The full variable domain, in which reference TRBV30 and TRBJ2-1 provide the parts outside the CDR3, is SQTIHQWPATLVQPVGSPLSLECTVEGTSNPNLYWYRQAAGRGLQLLFYSVGIGQISSEVPQNLSASRPQDRQFILSSKKLLLSDSGFYLCAWSVLGGSSYNEQFFGPGTRLTVL.

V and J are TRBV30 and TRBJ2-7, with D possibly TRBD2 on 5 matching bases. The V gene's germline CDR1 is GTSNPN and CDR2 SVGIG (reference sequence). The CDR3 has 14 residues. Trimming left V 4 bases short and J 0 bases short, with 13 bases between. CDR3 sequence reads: CAWNRDSSSYEQYF. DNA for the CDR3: TGTGCCTGGAACCGGGATTCGAGCTCCTACGAGCAGTACTTC.

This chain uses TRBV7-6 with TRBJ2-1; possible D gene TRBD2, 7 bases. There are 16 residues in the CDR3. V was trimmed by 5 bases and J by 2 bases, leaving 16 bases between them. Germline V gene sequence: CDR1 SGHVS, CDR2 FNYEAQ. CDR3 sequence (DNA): TGTGCCAGCAGCATAAACGGGGGGCAAACCTACAATGAGCAGTTCTTC. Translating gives CASSINGGQTYNEQFF.

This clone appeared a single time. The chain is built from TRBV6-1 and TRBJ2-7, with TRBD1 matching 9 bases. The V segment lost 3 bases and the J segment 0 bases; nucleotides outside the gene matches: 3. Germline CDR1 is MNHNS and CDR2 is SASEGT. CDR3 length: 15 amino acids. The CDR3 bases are TGTGCCAGCAGTGATCGACAGGGGGGCTCCTACGAGCAGTACTTC. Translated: CASSDRQGGSYEQYF.

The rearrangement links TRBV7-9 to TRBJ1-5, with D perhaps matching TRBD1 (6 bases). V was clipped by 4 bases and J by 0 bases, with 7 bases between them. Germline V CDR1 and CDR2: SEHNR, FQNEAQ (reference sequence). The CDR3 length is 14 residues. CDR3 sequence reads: CASSSDSSNQPQHF. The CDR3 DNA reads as TGTGCCAGCAGCTCGGACAGTAGCAATCAGCCCCAGCATTTT.

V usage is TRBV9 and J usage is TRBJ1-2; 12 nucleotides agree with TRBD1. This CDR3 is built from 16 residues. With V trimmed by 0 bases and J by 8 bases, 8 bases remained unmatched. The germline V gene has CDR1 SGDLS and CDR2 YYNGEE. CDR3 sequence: CASSVGQGQGAEGYTF. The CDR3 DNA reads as TGTGCCAGCAGCGTAGGCCAGGGACAGGGGGCGGAAGGCTACACCTTC. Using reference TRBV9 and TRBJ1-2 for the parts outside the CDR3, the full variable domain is DSGVTQTPKHLITATGQRVTLRCSPRSGDLSVYWYQQSLDQGLQFLIQYYNGEERAKGNILERFSAQQFPDLHSELNLSSLELGDSALYFCASSVGQGQGAEGYTFGSGTRLTVV.

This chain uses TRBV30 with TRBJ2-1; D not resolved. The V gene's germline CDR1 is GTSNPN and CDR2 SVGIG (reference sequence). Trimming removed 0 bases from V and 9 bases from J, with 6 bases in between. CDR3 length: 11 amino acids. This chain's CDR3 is CAWSVLPEQFF. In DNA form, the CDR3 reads TGTGCCTGGAGTGTACTCCCTGAGCAGTTCTTC.

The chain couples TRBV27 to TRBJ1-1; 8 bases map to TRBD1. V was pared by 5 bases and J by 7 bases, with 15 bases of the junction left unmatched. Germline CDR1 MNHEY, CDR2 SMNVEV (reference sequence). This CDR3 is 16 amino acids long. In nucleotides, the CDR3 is TGTGCCAGCAGTCCATGGCGGGACAGGAGAATGGGTGAAGCTTTCTTT. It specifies CASSPWRDRRMGEAFF.

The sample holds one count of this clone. CDR3 nucleotides: TGTGCCAGCCGGGAGGGCCTGCATGAGCAGTTCTTC. This codes for CASREGLHEQFF. The chain joins TRBV5-4 to TRBJ2-1; TRBD2 agrees at 8 bases. The CDR3 totals 12 residues. Germline CDR1 is SGHNT and CDR2 is YYREEE (reference sequence). V lost 7 bases and J lost 8; bases outside the gene matches: 5.

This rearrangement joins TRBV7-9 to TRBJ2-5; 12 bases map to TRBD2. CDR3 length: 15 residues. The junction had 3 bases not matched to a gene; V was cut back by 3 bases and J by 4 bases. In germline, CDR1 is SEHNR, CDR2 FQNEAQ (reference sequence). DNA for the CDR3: TGTGCCAGCAGCTTGACTAGCGGGGGAGGAGAGACCCAGTACTTC. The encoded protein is CASSLTSGGGETQYF.

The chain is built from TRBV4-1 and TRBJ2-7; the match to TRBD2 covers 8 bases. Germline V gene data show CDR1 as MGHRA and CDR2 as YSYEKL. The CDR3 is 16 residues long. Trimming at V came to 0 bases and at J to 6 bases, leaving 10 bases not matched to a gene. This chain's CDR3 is CASSQESEREWSEQYF. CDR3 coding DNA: TGCGCCAGCAGCCAAGAGTCGGAGCGGGAGTGGAGCGAGCAGTACTTC.